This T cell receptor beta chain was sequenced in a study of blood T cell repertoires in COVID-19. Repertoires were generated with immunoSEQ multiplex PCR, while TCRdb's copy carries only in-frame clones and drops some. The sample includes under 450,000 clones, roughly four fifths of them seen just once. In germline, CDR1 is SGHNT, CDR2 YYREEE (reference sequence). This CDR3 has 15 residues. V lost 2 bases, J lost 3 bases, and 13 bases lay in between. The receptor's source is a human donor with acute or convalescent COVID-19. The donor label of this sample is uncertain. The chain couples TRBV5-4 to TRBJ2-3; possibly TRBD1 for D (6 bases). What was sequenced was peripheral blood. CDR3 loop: CASSFPLTGTDTQYF. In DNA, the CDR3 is TGTGCCAGCAGCTTCCCACTGACAGGTACAGATACGCAGTATTTT. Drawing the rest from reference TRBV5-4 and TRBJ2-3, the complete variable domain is ETGVTQSPTHLIKTRGQQVTLRCSSQSGHNTVSWYQQALGQGPQFIFQYYREEENGRGNFPPRFSGLQFPNYSSELNVNALELDDSALYLCASSFPLTGTDTQYFGPGTRLTVL.